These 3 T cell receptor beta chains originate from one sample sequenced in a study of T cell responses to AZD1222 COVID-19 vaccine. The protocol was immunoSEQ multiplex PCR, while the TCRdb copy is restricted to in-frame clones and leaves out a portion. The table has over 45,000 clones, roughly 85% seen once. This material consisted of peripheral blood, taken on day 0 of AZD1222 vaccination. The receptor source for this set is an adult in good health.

The CDR3 loop reads CASSVAGYQETQYF. The CDR3 bases are TGTGCCAGCAGCGTAGCCGGATACCAAGAGACCCAGTACTTC. The chain joins TRBV9 to TRBJ2-5, with D hard to call. Germline V lookup: CDR1 SGDLS, CDR2 YYNGEE. Trimming took off 0 bases at V and 0 bases at J, with 6 bases between the two ends. The CDR3 spans 14 residues.

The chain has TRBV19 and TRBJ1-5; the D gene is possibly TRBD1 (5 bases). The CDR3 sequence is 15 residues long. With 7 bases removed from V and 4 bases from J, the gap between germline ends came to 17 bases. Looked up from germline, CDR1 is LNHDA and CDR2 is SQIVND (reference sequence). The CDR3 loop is CASMALGGRNQPQHF. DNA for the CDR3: TGTGCCAGTATGGCCTTGGGGGGAAGGAATCAGCCCCAGCATTTT. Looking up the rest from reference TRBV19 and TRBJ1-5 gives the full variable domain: DGGITQSPKYLFRKEGQNVTLSCEQNLNHDAMYWYRQDPGQGLRLIYYSQIVNDFQKGDIAEGYSVSREKKESFPLTVTSAQKNPTAFYLCASMALGGRNQPQHFGDGTRLSIL.

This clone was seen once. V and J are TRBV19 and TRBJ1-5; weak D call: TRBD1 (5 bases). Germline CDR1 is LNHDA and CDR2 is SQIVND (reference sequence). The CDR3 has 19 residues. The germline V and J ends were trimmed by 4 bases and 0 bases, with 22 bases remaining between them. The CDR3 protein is CASSTGRGGDHYSNQPQHF. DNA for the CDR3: TGTGCCAGTAGTACCGGACGGGGAGGGGACCATTATAGCAATCAGCCCCAGCATTTT.